The 18 T cell receptor beta chains below all came from one sample that was sequenced in a study of OX40 agonist ivuxolimab in advanced cancers. Only in-frame clones appear in the TCRdb table, and some are missing; sequencing was by immunoSEQ multiplex PCR. The data hold about 130,000 clones, with approximately 90% observed a single time. The source was CD4+ or CD8+ T cells sorted from blood, collected in a trial of the OX40 agonist ivuxolimab. The receptors stem from an adult with an advanced solid tumor such as melanoma, head and neck, liver or kidney cancer.

The rearrangement links TRBV9 to TRBJ1-4, with 9 bases fitting TRBD1. This CDR3 region has 16 residues. J was trimmed by 0 bases and V by 0 bases; bases with no gene match: 0. Germline V gene lookup returns CDR1 SGDLS and CDR2 YYNGEE. CDR3 bases: TGTGCCAGCAGCGTAGGACAGGGGGCAACTAATGAAAAACTGTTTTTT. This codes for CASSVGQGATNEKLFF. Combining the CDR3 with reference TRBV9 and TRBJ1-4 gives the whole variable domain DSGVTQTPKHLITATGQRVTLRCSPRSGDLSVYWYQQSLDQGLQFLIQYYNGEERAKGNILERFSAQQFPDLHSELNLSSLELGDSALYFCASSVGQGATNEKLFFGSGTQLSVL.

V and J are TRBV6-6 and TRBJ1-4; the match to TRBD1 covers 7 bases. CDR3 length equals 14 residues. The V gene end was trimmed by 6 bases and the J gene end by 2 bases; junction bases not matched to a gene: 3. Looked up from germline, CDR1 is MNHNY and CDR2 is SVGAGI (reference sequence). CDR3 DNA sequence: TGTGCCAGCAGGGCGGGACAGACTAATGAAAAACTGTTTTTT. This translates into CASRAGQTNEKLFF.

This chain connects TRBV9 to TRBJ2-2; TRBD2 aligns across 10 bases. This CDR3 is built from 14 residues. Germline V gene data show CDR1 as SGDLS and CDR2 as YYNGEE. V trimming: 7 bases; J trimming: 7 bases; junction bases outside the gene matches: 7. The CDR3 DNA reads TGTGCCAGCGGGGGGCTAGCGGGAGACGGGGAGCTGTTTTTT. Translating it yields CASGGLAGDGELFF. Supplemented by reference TRBV9 and TRBJ2-2, the full variable domain reads DSGVTQTPKHLITATGQRVTLRCSPRSGDLSVYWYQQSLDQGLQFLIQYYNGEERAKGNILERFSAQQFPDLHSELNLSSLELGDSALYFCASGGLAGDGELFFGEGSRLTVL.

The chain combines TRBV5-1 with TRBJ2-1; no clear D. The CDR3 spans 14 residues. Trimming cost V 4 bases and J 0 bases, with 8 bases left between them. The germline V gene has CDR1 SGHRS and CDR2 YFSETQ. CDR3 DNA sequence: TGCGCCAGCAGCCAAAGGGACTCCTACAATGAGCAGTTCTTC. Translating it yields CASSQRDSYNEQFF.

The chain joins TRBV5-1 to TRBJ2-7; 10 nucleotides match TRBD2. Germline loops: CDR1 SGHRS, CDR2 YFSETQ. V gave up 0 bases and J gave up 2 bases; unmatched junction bases: 8. The CDR3 totals 17 residues. The CDR3 loop reads CASSLVPSGSVTYEQYF. DNA for the CDR3: TGCGCCAGCAGCTTGGTTCCTAGCGGGAGTGTAACCTACGAGCAGTACTTC. Full variable domain (missing parts from reference TRBV5-1 and TRBJ2-7): KAGVTQTPRYLIKTRGQQVTLSCSPISGHRSVSWYQQTPGQGLQFLFEYFSETQRNKGNFPGRFSGRQFSNSRSEMNVSTLELGDSALYLCASSLVPSGSVTYEQYFGPGTRLTVT.

The V call is TRBV6-1, the J call TRBJ2-7; D unresolved. The germline gives CDR1 MNHNS, CDR2 SASEGT. This CDR3 is built from 12 residues. The V and J ends lost 4 bases and 2 bases respectively, with 6 bases between them. CDR3 amino acids: CASSVRTYEQYF. In DNA, the CDR3 is TGTGCCAGCAGTGTAAGAACCTACGAGCAGTACTTC.

The V call is TRBV11-2, the J call TRBJ1-1; 7 bases align to TRBD1. CDR3 size: 15 residues. CDR1 is SGHAT and CDR2 is FQNNGV in the germline V gene. With V trimmed by 5 bases and J by 0 bases, 6 bases remained unmatched. The CDR3 DNA reads as TGTGCCAGCAGCCTTCGGACAGGACTGAACACTGAAGCTTTCTTT. It yields the protein CASSLRTGLNTEAFF.

The V call is TRBV7-9, the J call TRBJ2-3; TRBD2 aligns across 8 bases. V lost 3 bases, J lost 6 bases, and 8 bases stayed unmatched. CDR3 length equals 15 residues. CDR1 and CDR2 from the germline V gene are SEHNR and FQNEAQ (reference sequence). The CDR3 DNA reads TGTGCCAGCAGCTTTGAGGCGGGAGGTATGGATACGCAGTATTTT. It codes for CASSFEAGGMDTQYF. Full variable domain (missing parts from reference TRBV7-9 and TRBJ2-3): DTGVSQNPRHKITKRGQNVTFRCDPISEHNRLYWYRQTLGQGPEFLTYFQNEAQLEKSRLLSDRFSAERPKGSFSTLEIQRTEQGDSAMYLCASSFEAGGMDTQYFGPGTRLTVL.

The chain couples TRBV6-1 to TRBJ1-5; TRBD1 is a possible D gene (6 bases). From germline, CDR1 is MNHNS and CDR2 SASEGT. The CDR3 is made up of 15 amino acids. Trimming shortened V by 5 bases and J by 0 bases, and 11 bases separated the two germline ends. CDR3: CASSTGSNSNQPQHF. For the CDR3, the DNA is TGTGCCAGCAGTACAGGGTCTAATAGCAATCAGCCCCAGCATTTT.

The CDR3 DNA reads TGTGCCAGCAGTCCCGCCGGGGTAGGGAGCAATCAGCCCCAGCATTTT. Its protein is CASSPAGVGSNQPQHF. The chain uses TRBV28 and TRBJ1-5, with no clear D. Germline V gives CDR1 MDHEN, CDR2 SYDVKM. This CDR3 comprises 16 residues. V lost 5 bases, J lost 1 base, and 15 bases lay in between.

The chain uses TRBV6-5 and TRBJ1-5, with D perhaps TRBD1 (6 bases). V lost 4 bases and J lost 7, with 20 bases in between. Germline CDR1 is MNHEY and CDR2 is SVGAGI. The CDR3 runs 16 residues. The CDR3 DNA is TGTGCCAGCAGTTCAAGAACAGGGCCGGTTATGCAGCCCCAGCATTTT. This encodes CASSSRTGPVMQPQHF.

The chain links TRBV28 to TRBJ2-7; the match to TRBD1 covers 7 bases. The V segment lost 9 bases and the J segment 2 bases; nucleotides outside the gene matches: 7. CDR1 and CDR2 (germline): MDHEN, SYDVKM. The length of the CDR3 is 13 residues. The CDR3 nucleotides are TGTGCCAGTAGAACAGGGGCCCCCTACGAGCAGTACTTC. Protein: CASRTGAPYEQYF.

This chain links TRBV5-6 with TRBJ1-6; 8 nucleotides match TRBD1. The CDR3 extends over 15 amino acids. Germline CDR1 reads SGHDT; CDR2 reads YYEEEE. Unmatched junction bases numbered 3, after V lost 0 bases and J lost 7 bases. DNA of the CDR3: TGTGCCAGCAGCTTGGATGGGACAGGAAATTCACCCCTCCACTTT. Amino acids: CASSLDGTGNSPLHF.

The V call is TRBV27, the J call TRBJ2-1; D is perhaps TRBD2 (5 bases). Between the trimmed V and J ends, which lost 2 bases and 9 bases, there was a span of 5 bases. The CDR3 contains 11 residues. Germline V gives CDR1 MNHEY, CDR2 SMNVEV (reference sequence). The CDR3 DNA sequence: TGTGCCAGCAGTTTAGAGGGTGAGCAGTTCTTC. Protein: CASSLEGEQFF.

The genes are TRBV7-3 and TRBJ2-1; the match to TRBD2 covers 10 bases. This CDR3 contains 15 residues. CDR1 and CDR2 (germline): SGHTA, FQGTGA. Germline trimming cut 1 base from V and 7 bases from J; bases unmatched to any gene: 4. The CDR3 sequence: CASSLMLAGVNEQFF. In DNA, the CDR3 is TGTGCCAGCAGCTTAATGCTAGCGGGAGTAAATGAGCAGTTCTTC.

The chain uses TRBV18 and TRBJ1-1; TRBD1 is a possible D gene (5 bases). This CDR3 has 13 residues. Trimming left V 4 bases short and J 3 bases short, with 9 bases between. The germline V gene has CDR1 KGHSH and CDR2 LQKENI. The DNA for the CDR3 is TGTGCCAGCTCACGGGACGGACACACTGAAGCTTTCTTT. This sequence encodes CASSRDGHTEAFF.

The table lists this clone with a count of one. The J gene is TRBJ1-4, the V gene TRBV5-6; D might be TRBD1 (6 bases). This CDR3 region has 17 residues. V was cut by 0 bases and J by 0 bases, with 12 bases left in between. The germline V gene encodes CDR1 SGHDT and CDR2 YYEEEE. The DNA of the CDR3 is TGTGCCAGCAGCTTGGTGGACAGCAAACCAACTAATGAAAAACTGTTTTTT. Protein: CASSLVDSKPTNEKLFF.

The genes are TRBV29-1 and TRBJ1-2, with unresolved D. Germline V CDR1 and CDR2: SQVTM, ANQGSEA. The CDR3 sequence is 10 residues long. V shed 1 base and J shed 7 bases, with 4 bases lying between them. CDR3 sequence (DNA): TGCAGCGTTGAAGGTTCTGGCTACACCTTC. This translates into CSVEGSGYTF.